This T cell receptor (beta chain) was recorded in a study of T cells after posttransplantation cyclophosphamide. Findings and caveats of the study: Tissue-infiltrating T cells from skin or gut overlapped little with blood T cells. Donor-recipient repertoire similarity was low at 1-2 months, rising over year one. Recipient CMV seropositivity and CMV reactivation strongly tracked TRB clonality.

Regarding this clone: The antigen is not known.

The related graft donor's blood sample was taken on the day of bone marrow donation. The junction had 6 bases not matched to a gene; V was cut back by 5 bases and J by 14 bases. Germline V gene data show CDR1 as SGHTA and CDR2 as FQGNSA. The CDR3 runs 12 residues. Profiling relied on immunoSEQ multiplex PCR, and the TCRdb table lists in-frame clones only, not all of them. The repertoire consists of 45,000 to 65,000 clones, with roughly 94% occurring once and the leading ten covering about 3.1%. The chain links TRBV7-2 to TRBJ2-1; 10 nucleotides match TRBD2. Sequencing was performed on PBMCs. The TCR originated in a woman in her thirties in good health and a related stem cell transplant donor. The CDR3 coding sequence is TGTGCCAGCAGCAGTCTAGCGGGGGAGGAGTTCTTC. Protein product: CASSSLAGEEFF.